This TCR beta chain is drawn from a study of shared clonotypes between healthy human individuals. The naive CD8 population came from CD45RO-negative cells selected for CCR7, without terminally differentiated effector memory CD45RA+ cells. Sequencing used immunoSEQ multiplex PCR; TCRdb keeps in-frame clones, though not all of them. The table records 2 million to 2.5 million clones, about 95% of them present only once. V lost 4 bases and J 4 bases, leaving 14 bases between the germline ends. The CDR3 runs 14 residues. CDR1 and CDR2 from the germline V gene are SGHTA and FQGNSA. This TCR was recovered from a man between 18 and 35 years old in good health. The chain couples TRBV7-2 to TRBJ2-7, with D unclear. The specimen sequenced was naive CD8+ T cells sorted from blood. The CDR3 sequence: CASSSSPPKYEQYF. Here the CDR3 DNA reads TGTGCCAGCAGCTCCTCCCCCCCAAAATACGAGCAGTACTTC.